Presented here are 30 T cell receptor beta chains from one specimen sequenced in a study of T cell responses to AZD1222 COVID-19 vaccine. Only in-frame clones appear in the TCRdb table, and some are missing; sequencing was by immunoSEQ multiplex PCR. Among 80,000 or so clones listed, about 74% were seen once. The starting material was peripheral blood, obtained 28 days after the second dose of the MenACWY control vaccine. The receptors come from an adult who received the MenACWY meningococcal vaccine as a control.

The chain has TRBV6-1 and TRBJ2-3, with D possibly TRBD1 on 5 matching bases. The ends were cut back, 3 bases at V and 2 bases at J, with 12 bases in the middle. Germline V gene lookup returns CDR1 MNHNS and CDR2 SASEGT. This CDR3 region has 15 residues. The CDR3 coding sequence is TGTGCCAGCAGTGAGCTCCAGGGATACACAGATACGCAGTATTTT. It encodes CASSELQGYTDTQYF.

J is TRBJ1-2 and V is TRBV30; D remains unclear. The V end was cut by 3 bases, the J end by 6 bases, with 14 bases between. The V gene's germline CDR1 is GTSNPN and CDR2 SVGIG (reference sequence). There are 13 residues in the CDR3. In nucleotides, the CDR3 is TGTGCCTGGAGGTTGACCGGAGAAAATGGCTACACCTTC. It codes for CAWRLTGENGYTF.

The rearrangement uses TRBV2 and TRBJ1-2; 8 bases are a match to TRBD1. Germline CDR1 and CDR2: SNHLY and FYNNEI. The junction had 6 bases not matched to a gene; V was cut back by 5 bases and J by 7 bases. The CDR3 contains 13 residues. The CDR3 spells CASSYRGTGGYTF. CDR3 nucleotide sequence: TGTGCCAGCAGTTACAGGGGGACGGGTGGCTACACCTTC.

The chain recombines TRBV2 with TRBJ1-1; a possible D gene is TRBD1 (5 bases). CDR1 is SNHLY and CDR2 is FYNNEI in the germline V gene. The CDR3 runs 13 residues. V gave up 5 bases and J gave up 6 bases, with 13 bases separating them. The CDR3 loop reads CASSSLRGSEAFF. CDR3 nucleotide sequence: TGTGCCAGCAGTAGCTTAAGGGGCTCTGAAGCTTTCTTT.

This clone occurred a few times. The V gene is TRBV7-9, the J gene TRBJ1-6; 7 bases agree with TRBD1. CDR1 is SEHNR, CDR2 FQNEAQ, per germline (reference sequence). Trimming at V came to 7 bases and at J to 10 bases, leaving 7 bases not matched to a gene. The length of the CDR3 is 13 residues. In nucleotides, the CDR3 is TGTGCCAGCACCCAGGGGGGCCAGTCACCCCTCCACTTT. The encoded protein is CASTQGGQSPLHF.

The genes are TRBV20-1 and TRBJ1-3, with D possibly being TRBD1 (5 bases). The germline CDR1 and CDR2 sequences are DFQATT and SNEGSKA (reference sequence). The CDR3 contains 14 residues. The germline V and J ends were trimmed by 3 bases and 4 bases, with 13 bases remaining between them. The chain's CDR3 is CSASRAPGGNTIYF. The CDR3 DNA is TGCAGTGCTAGTCGGGCTCCAGGGGGAAACACCATATATTTT.

V and J are TRBV7-2 and TRBJ1-2, with unresolved D. This CDR3 has 15 amino acids. Germline V gives CDR1 SGHTA, CDR2 FQGNSA. Trimming removed 1 base from V and 8 bases from J, with 17 bases in between. CDR3 in amino acids: CASSLGSLPGNGYTF. As DNA, the CDR3 is TGTGCCAGCAGCTTAGGAAGTCTCCCGGGGAACGGCTACACCTTC.

This chain links TRBV9 with TRBJ2-5; perhaps TRBD1 as D (5 bases). The CDR3 covers 15 residues. Trimming stripped 3 bases from V and 4 bases from J, with 16 bases between. The germline gives CDR1 SGDLS, CDR2 YYNGEE. The CDR3 nucleotides are TGTGCCAGCAGCGGACAGAACACCGTGGGAGAGACCCAGTACTTC. As protein: CASSGQNTVGETQYF.

The V call is TRBV18, the J call TRBJ2-2; D is unresolved. This CDR3 spans 16 amino acids. Germline-derived CDR1 and CDR2 are KGHSH and LQKENI. Trimming left V 2 bases short and J 2 bases short, with 12 bases between. In DNA form, the CDR3 reads TGTGCCAGCTCACCAAGGGCCCTTACTAACACCGGGGAGCTGTTTTTT. It is translated as CASSPRALTNTGELFF.

The rearrangement joins TRBV6-1 to TRBJ1-4; D is ambiguous. The CDR3 is 12 amino acids. Germline lookup yields CDR1 MNHNS and CDR2 SASEGT. The ends were cut back, 0 bases at V and 7 bases at J, with 3 bases in the middle. CDR3 in amino acids: CASSEAREKLFF. In DNA form, the CDR3 reads TGTGCCAGCAGTGAAGCGCGTGAAAAACTGTTTTTT.

This chain connects TRBV5-1 to TRBJ1-5; 9 bases agree with TRBD1. The CDR3 is 14 residues long. Trimming took 1 base from V and 5 from J; bases not matched to a gene: 1. Germline values: CDR1 SGHRS, CDR2 YFSETQ. DNA of the CDR3: TGCGCCAGCAGCTTGACAGGGGGCGATCAGCCCCAGCATTTT. It codes for CASSLTGGDQPQHF.

The chain recombines TRBV5-1 with TRBJ2-5, with 7 nucleotides matching TRBD2. This CDR3 contains 14 residues. Germline V CDR1 and CDR2: SGHRS, YFSETQ. V lost 0 bases, J lost 2 bases, and 1 base stayed unmatched. The CDR3 bases are TGCGCCAGCAGCTTGGGCGGGGGACAAGAGACCCAGTACTTC. It is translated as CASSLGGGQETQYF.

This clone was counted once. CDR3 bases: TGCAGTGCTAGTGGGTGGCAGGGAACCCCCGGGGCTTTCTTT. Translating gives CSASGWQGTPGAFF. The genes are TRBV20-1 and TRBJ1-1; tentatively, D is TRBD1 (5 bases). The germline V gene has CDR1 DFQATT and CDR2 SNEGSKA (reference sequence). The CDR3 runs 14 residues. V lost 3 bases, J lost 11 bases, and 22 bases lay in between.

The chain is built from TRBV6-5 and TRBJ2-7, with 7 bases matching TRBD2. The germline V gene has CDR1 MNHEY and CDR2 SVGAGI. This CDR3 is 13 amino acids long. V was pared by 6 bases and J by 2 bases, with 4 bases of the junction left unmatched. The chain's CDR3 is CASRGSGTYEQYF. CDR3 DNA: TGTGCCAGCAGGGGGAGCGGGACCTACGAGCAGTACTTC.

J is TRBJ1-1 and V is TRBV30, with D perhaps TRBD1 (6 bases). In germline, CDR1 is GTSNPN, CDR2 SVGIG (reference sequence). V lost 6 bases to trimming and J lost 1 base, with 12 bases between them. The CDR3 spans 13 residues. CDR3 region: CACIGQPNTEAFF. The CDR3 coding sequence is TGTGCCTGTATTGGACAGCCGAACACTGAAGCTTTCTTT.

This chain joins TRBV19 and TRBJ2-3, with unresolved D. V lost 5 bases and J lost 4, with 19 bases in between. The CDR3 spans 16 residues. Germline CDR1 and CDR2: LNHDA and SQIVND (reference sequence). The CDR3 nucleotides are TGTGCCAGTAGTCCCCTTCAAGCCCACCATCCAGATACGCAGTATTTT. Its translation: CASSPLQAHHPDTQYF. The variable domain in full, with the rest retrieved from reference TRBV19 and TRBJ2-3, is DGGITQSPKYLFRKEGQNVTLSCEQNLNHDAMYWYRQDPGQGLRLIYYSQIVNDFQKGDIAEGYSVSREKKESFPLTVTSAQKNPTAFYLCASSPLQAHHPDTQYFGPGTRLTVL.

This sequence joins TRBV6-2 or TRBV6-3 and TRBJ1-2; D gene uncertain. The CDR3 extends over 13 amino acids. V lost 4 bases and J lost 5, with 11 bases in between. Germline assignment: CDR1 MNHEY and CDR2 SVGEGT. CDR3 in amino acids: CASSSLYPYGYTF. The DNA for the CDR3 is TGTGCCAGCAGTTCCCTATACCCTTATGGCTACACCTTC.

The rearrangement joins TRBV11-2 to TRBJ2-1, with TRBD1 as a possible D gene (6 bases). The V gene's germline CDR1 is SGHAT and CDR2 FQNNGV. The CDR3 consists of 17 residues. The V end lost 1 base, the J end lost 0 bases, and 13 bases lay between the germline ends. CDR3 region: CASSLARTVSSYNEQFF. Here the CDR3 DNA reads TGTGCCAGCAGCTTAGCCCGGACAGTCAGCTCCTACAATGAGCAGTTCTTC.

The gene calls are TRBV11-2 and TRBJ2-1; D gene uncertain. This CDR3 is 15 amino acids long. The V gene lost 3 bases and the J gene lost 0 bases, with 9 bases spanning the gap. CDR1 SGHAT and CDR2 FQNNGV come from the germline V gene. CDR3 sequence reads: CASSFQENSYNEQFF. The CDR3 coding sequence is TGTGCCAGCAGCTTTCAAGAAAACTCCTACAATGAGCAGTTCTTC.

The chain carries TRBV2 and TRBJ1-3, with TRBD1 as a possible D gene (5 bases). CDR1 SNHLY and CDR2 FYNNEI come from the germline V gene. The V gene lost 5 bases and the J gene lost 4 bases, with 12 bases spanning the gap. The CDR3 is made up of 14 amino acids. The CDR3 nucleotides read TGTGCCAGCAGTAGAGGACATAACGGAAACACCATATATTTT. Translated: CASSRGHNGNTIYF. The variable domain in full, with the rest retrieved from reference TRBV2 and TRBJ1-3, is EPEVTQTPSHQVTQMGQEVILRCVPISNHLYFYWYRQILGQKVEFLVSFYNNEISEKSEIFDDQFSVERPDGSNFTLKIRSTKLEDSAMYFCASSRGHNGNTIYFGEGSWLTVV.

The rearrangement uses TRBV28 and TRBJ1-2; D is perhaps TRBD1 (5 bases). CDR1 MDHEN and CDR2 SYDVKM come from the germline V gene. This CDR3 is 14 amino acids long. V was trimmed by 3 bases and J by 7 bases, leaving 15 bases between them. CDR3 sequence (DNA): TGTGCCAGCAGTTTGGTTGGGGACGGTGGTGGCTACACCTTC. Amino acids: CASSLVGDGGGYTF.

The gene calls are TRBV7-8 and TRBJ2-1; 8 bases are shared with TRBD2. The CDR3 is 14 amino acids. Germline assignment: CDR1 SGHVS and CDR2 FQNEAQ. V trimming: 8 bases; J trimming: 6 bases; junction bases outside the gene matches: 9. The CDR3 is CASGSTSGGNEQFF. CDR3 sequence (DNA): TGTGCCAGCGGGTCAACTAGCGGCGGCAATGAGCAGTTCTTC.

This clone turned up a few times. The chain is built from TRBV28 and TRBJ2-3; D gene uncertain. Between the trimmed V and J ends, which lost 6 bases and 6 bases, there was a span of 7 bases. Germline V CDR1 and CDR2: MDHEN, SYDVKM. This CDR3 has 11 residues. CDR3 region: CASSRWDTQYF. The DNA for the CDR3 is TGTGCCAGCAGCCGGTGGGATACGCAGTATTTT.

CDR3 DNA: TGTGCCAGCAGTGCACCCGGGGAGTTCCACGAGCAGTACTTC. Translated, it gives CASSAPGEFHEQYF. The chain links TRBV25-1 to TRBJ2-7; tentative D call: TRBD2 (5 bases). Germline CDR1 reads MGHDK; CDR2 reads SYGVNS. V lost 4 bases to trimming and J lost 5 bases, with 15 bases between them. CDR3 length: 14 residues.

V is TRBV6-5 and J is TRBJ1-1; D is possibly TRBD1 (5 bases). Germline CDR1 MNHEY, CDR2 SVGAGI. This CDR3 has 11 residues. The V gene lost 7 bases and the J gene lost 7 bases, with 10 bases spanning the gap. The CDR3 sequence: CASTLGLEAFF. In DNA form, the CDR3 reads TGTGCCAGCACCTTGGGACTTGAAGCTTTCTTT.

The chain joins TRBV6-6 to TRBJ2-1, with TRBD1 identical over 8 bases. V shed 6 bases and J 2 bases; nucleotides not matched to a gene: 3. Germline CDR1 reads MNHNY; CDR2 reads SVGAGI (reference sequence). The CDR3 extends over 14 amino acids. The CDR3: CASRRTGTYNEQFF. Here the CDR3 DNA reads TGTGCCAGCAGAAGGACAGGGACCTACAATGAGCAGTTCTTC.

The chain recombines TRBV27 with TRBJ2-7; D is uncertain. V dropped 3 bases and J dropped 2 bases, with 8 bases sitting between them. This CDR3 contains 13 residues. The germline gives CDR1 MNHEY, CDR2 SMNVEV (reference sequence). This CDR3 is CASSLGRTYEQYF. The CDR3 DNA sequence: TGTGCCAGCAGTTTGGGTAGGACCTACGAGCAGTACTTC.

The CDR3 nucleotides are TGTGCCAGCTCACCACTTTCCGGCTCGGGGAGTGAGCAGTTCTTC. It specifies CASSPLSGSGSEQFF. The chain combines TRBV18 with TRBJ2-1, with D possibly being TRBD2 (5 bases). Germline assignment: CDR1 KGHSH and CDR2 LQKENI. V was shortened by 1 base and J by 9 bases, with 16 bases between the two germline ends. The CDR3 totals 15 residues.

For this clone: This same CDR3 is encoded by further DNA sequences in the sample. J is TRBJ2-7 and V is TRBV11-2, with 7 bases aligning to TRBD1. The germline V gene encodes CDR1 SGHAT and CDR2 FQNNGV. This CDR3 is 14 amino acids long. Germline trimming cut 4 bases from V and 2 bases from J; bases unmatched to any gene: 5. In nucleotides, the CDR3 is TGTGCCAGCAGCTCCCGGGACAGCCCCTACGAGCAGTACTTC. It specifies CASSSRDSPYEQYF. Full variable domain (missing parts from reference TRBV11-2 and TRBJ2-7): EAGVAQSPRYKIIEKRQSVAFWCNPISGHATLYWYQQILGQGPKLLIQFQNNGVVDDSQLPKDRFSAERLKGVDSTLKIQPAKLEDSAVYLCASSSRDSPYEQYFGPGTRLTVT.

The chain is built from TRBV2 and TRBJ2-1; D unresolved. The CDR3 loop spans 12 amino acids. Trimming took off 6 bases at V and 8 bases at J, with 11 bases between the two ends. Germline loops: CDR1 SNHLY, CDR2 FYNNEI. The DNA of the CDR3 is TGTGCCAGCAGGCCCCTTTGGGATGAGCAGTTCTTC. Its protein product is CASRPLWDEQFF.